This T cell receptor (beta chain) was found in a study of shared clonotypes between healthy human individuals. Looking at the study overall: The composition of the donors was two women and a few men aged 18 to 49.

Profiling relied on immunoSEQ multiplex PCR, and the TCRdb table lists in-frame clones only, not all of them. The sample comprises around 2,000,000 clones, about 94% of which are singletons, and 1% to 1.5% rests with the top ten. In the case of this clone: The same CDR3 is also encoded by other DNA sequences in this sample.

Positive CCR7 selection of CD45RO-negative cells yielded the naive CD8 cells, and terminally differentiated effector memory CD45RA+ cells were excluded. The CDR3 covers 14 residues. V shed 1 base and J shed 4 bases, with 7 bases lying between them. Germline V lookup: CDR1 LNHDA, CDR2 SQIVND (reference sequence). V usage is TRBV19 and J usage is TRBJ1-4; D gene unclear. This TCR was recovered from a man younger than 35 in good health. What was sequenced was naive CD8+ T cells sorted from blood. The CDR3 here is CASSIGGFNEKLFF. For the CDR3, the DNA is TGTGCCAGTAGTATAGGGGGTTTTAATGAAAAACTGTTTTTT.